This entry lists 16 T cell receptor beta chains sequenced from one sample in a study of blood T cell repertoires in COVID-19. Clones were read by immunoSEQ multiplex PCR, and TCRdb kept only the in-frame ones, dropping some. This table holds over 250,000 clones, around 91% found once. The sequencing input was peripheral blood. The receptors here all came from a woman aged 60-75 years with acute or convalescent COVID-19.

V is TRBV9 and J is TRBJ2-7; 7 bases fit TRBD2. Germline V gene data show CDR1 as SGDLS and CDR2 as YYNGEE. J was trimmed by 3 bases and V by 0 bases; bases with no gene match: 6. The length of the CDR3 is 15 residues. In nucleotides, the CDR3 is TGTGCCAGCAGCGTAGGGGCTAGCGGCCACTACGAGCAGTACTTC. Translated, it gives CASSVGASGHYEQYF.

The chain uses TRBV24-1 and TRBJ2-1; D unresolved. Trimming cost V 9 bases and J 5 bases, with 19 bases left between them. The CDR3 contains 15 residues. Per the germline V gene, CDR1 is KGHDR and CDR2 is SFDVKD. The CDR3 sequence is CATGPRVGPHNEQFF. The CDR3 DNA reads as TGTGCCACCGGCCCACGTGTGGGCCCCCACAATGAGCAGTTCTTC.

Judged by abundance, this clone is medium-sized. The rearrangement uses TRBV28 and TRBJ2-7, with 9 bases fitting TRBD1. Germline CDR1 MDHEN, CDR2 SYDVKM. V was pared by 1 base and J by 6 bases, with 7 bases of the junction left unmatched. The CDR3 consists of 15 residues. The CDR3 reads CASSLSPRDRAEQYF. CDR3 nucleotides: TGTGCCAGCAGTTTATCCCCCCGGGACAGGGCCGAGCAGTACTTC.

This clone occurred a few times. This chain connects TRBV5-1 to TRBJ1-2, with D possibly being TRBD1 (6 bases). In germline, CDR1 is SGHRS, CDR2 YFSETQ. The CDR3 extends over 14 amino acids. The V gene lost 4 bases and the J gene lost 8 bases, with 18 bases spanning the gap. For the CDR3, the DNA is TGCGCCAGCAGCGTCGGGGCGGGGGCGAAGGGCTACACCTTC. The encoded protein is CASSVGAGAKGYTF. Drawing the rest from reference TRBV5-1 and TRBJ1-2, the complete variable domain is KAGVTQTPRYLIKTRGQQVTLSCSPISGHRSVSWYQQTPGQGLQFLFEYFSETQRNKGNFPGRFSGRQFSNSRSEMNVSTLELGDSALYLCASSVGAGAKGYTFGSGTRLTVV.

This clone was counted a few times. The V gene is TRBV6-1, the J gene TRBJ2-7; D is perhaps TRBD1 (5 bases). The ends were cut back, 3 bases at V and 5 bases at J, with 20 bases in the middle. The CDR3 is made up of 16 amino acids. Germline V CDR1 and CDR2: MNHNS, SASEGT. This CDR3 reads CASSEGFGAGYDEQYF. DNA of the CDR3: TGTGCCAGCAGTGAGGGGTTTGGGGCAGGGTACGACGAGCAGTACTTC.

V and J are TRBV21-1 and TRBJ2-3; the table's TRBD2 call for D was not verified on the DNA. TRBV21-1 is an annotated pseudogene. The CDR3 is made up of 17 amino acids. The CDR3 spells CASSKWGGLAVTDTQYF. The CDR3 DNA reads TGTGCCAGCAGCAAATGGGGGGGACTAGCGGTCACAGATACGCAGTATTTT.

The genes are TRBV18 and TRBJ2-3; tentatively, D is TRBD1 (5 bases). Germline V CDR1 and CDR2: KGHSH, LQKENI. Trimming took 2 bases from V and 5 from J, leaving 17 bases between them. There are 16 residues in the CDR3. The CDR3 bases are TGTGCCAGCTCACCAAGGACACCCAACGTCGGAGATACGCAGTATTTT. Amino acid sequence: CASSPRTPNVGDTQYF. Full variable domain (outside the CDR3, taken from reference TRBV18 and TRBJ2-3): NAGVMQNPRHLVRRRGQEARLRCSPMKGHSHVYWYRQLPEEGLKFMVYLQKENIIDESGMPKERFSAEFPKEGPSILRIQQVVRGDSAAYFCASSPRTPNVGDTQYFGPGTRLTVL.

In DNA form, the CDR3 reads TGTGCCAGCAGGGGGCAGATCTCTGGGGCCAACGTCCTGACTTTC. As protein: CASRGQISGANVLTF. The chain joins TRBV7-9 to TRBJ2-6; D possibly corresponds to TRBD1 (5 bases). The CDR3 length is 15 residues. The germline V and J ends were trimmed by 6 bases and 0 bases, with 9 bases remaining between them. CDR1 SEHNR and CDR2 FQNEAQ come from the germline V gene (reference sequence).

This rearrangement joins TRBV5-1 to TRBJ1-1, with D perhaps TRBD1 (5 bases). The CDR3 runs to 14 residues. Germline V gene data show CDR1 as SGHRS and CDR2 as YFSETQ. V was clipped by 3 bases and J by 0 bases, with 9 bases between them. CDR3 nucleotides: TGCGCCAGCAGCTCGGGGGAGTTGAACACTGAAGCTTTCTTT. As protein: CASSSGELNTEAFF.

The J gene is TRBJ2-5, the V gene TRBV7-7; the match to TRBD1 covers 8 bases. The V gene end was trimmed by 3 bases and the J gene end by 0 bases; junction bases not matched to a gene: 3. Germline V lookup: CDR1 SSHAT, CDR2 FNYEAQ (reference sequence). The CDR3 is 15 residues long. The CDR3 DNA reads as TGTGCCAGCAGCTTGGACAGGGAGTACCAAGAGACCCAGTACTTC. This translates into CASSLDREYQETQYF.

The CDR3, as DNA: TGTGCCAGCAATCCAGGGGGTGGCACAGATACGCAGTATTTT. Translation: CASNPGGGTDTQYF. This chain connects TRBV2 to TRBJ2-3, with 7 bases matching TRBD1. Germline V gene data show CDR1 as SNHLY and CDR2 as FYNNEI. The CDR3 length is 14 residues. J was trimmed by 1 base and V by 7 bases; bases with no gene match: 5. Full variable domain (outside the CDR3, taken from reference TRBV2 and TRBJ2-3): EPEVTQTPSHQVTQMGQEVILRCVPISNHLYFYWYRQILGQKVEFLVSFYNNEISEKSEIFDDQFSVERPDGSNFTLKIRSTKLEDSAMYFCASNPGGGTDTQYFGPGTRLTVL.

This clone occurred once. CDR3 bases: TGTGCCAGCTCACCGGGAGGGGGGAGCAATCAGCCCCAGCATTTT. As protein: CASSPGGGSNQPQHF. V usage is TRBV18 and J usage is TRBJ1-5, with D possibly being TRBD1 (6 bases). This CDR3 region has 15 residues. Per the germline V gene, CDR1 is KGHSH and CDR2 is LQKENI. The V gene lost 3 bases and the J gene lost 1 base, with 10 bases spanning the gap.

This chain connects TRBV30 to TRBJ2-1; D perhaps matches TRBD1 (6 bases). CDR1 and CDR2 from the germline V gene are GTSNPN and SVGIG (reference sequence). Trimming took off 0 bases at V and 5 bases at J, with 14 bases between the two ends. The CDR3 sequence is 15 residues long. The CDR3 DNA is TGTGCCTGGAGTGTACGTTTCAGGGGCGACAATGAGCAGTTCTTC. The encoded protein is CAWSVRFRGDNEQFF.

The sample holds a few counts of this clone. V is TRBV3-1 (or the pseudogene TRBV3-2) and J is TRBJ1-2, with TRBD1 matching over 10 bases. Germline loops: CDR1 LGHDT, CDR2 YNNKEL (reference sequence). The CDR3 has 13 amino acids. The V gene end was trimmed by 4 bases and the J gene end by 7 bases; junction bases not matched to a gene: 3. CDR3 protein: CASSPGQGVGYTF. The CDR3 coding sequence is TGTGCCAGCAGCCCCGGACAGGGGGTTGGCTACACCTTC.

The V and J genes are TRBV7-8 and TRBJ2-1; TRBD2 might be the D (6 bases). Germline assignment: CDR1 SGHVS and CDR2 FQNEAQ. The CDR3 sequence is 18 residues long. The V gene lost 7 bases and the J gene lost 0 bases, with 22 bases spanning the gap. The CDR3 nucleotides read TGTGCCAGCACTCGAAGGATTAGCGGATCGTTCTCCTACAATGAGCAGTTCTTC. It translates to CASTRRISGSFSYNEQFF.

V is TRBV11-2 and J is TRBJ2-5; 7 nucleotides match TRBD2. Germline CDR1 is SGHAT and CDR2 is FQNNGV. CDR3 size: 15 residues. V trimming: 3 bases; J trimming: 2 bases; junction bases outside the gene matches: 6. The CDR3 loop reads CASSFGLAAQETQYF. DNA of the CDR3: TGTGCCAGCAGCTTTGGGCTAGCGGCTCAAGAGACCCAGTACTTC.